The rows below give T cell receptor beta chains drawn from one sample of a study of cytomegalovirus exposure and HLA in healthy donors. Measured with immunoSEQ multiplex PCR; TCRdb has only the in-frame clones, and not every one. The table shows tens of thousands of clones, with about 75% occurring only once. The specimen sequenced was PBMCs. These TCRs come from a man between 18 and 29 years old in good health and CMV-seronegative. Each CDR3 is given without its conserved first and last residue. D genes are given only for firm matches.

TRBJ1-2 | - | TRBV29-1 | SVVNLGLDYGYT
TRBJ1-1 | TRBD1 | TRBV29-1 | SAGGAGGTEAF
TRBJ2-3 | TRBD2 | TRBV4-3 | ASSPTPIAGDRWDTQY
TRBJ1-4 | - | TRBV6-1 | ASSEEGGNRGEKLF
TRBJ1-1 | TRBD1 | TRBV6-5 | ASSFDRGRTEAF
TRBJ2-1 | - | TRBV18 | ASSLVQSHNEQF
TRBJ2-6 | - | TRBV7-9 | ASSPTGRANVLT
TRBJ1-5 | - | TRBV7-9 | ASSPGRGGEGNQPQH
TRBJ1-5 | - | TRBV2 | ASGWGRDGGSNQPQH
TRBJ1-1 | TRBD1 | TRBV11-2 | ASSPPGLGTVGAF